This T cell receptor beta chain derives from a study of blood T cell repertoires in COVID-19. Either two negative PCRs, clearance, or symptom resolution qualified Cohort 3 donors as recovered. Clones were read by immunoSEQ multiplex PCR, and TCRdb kept only the in-frame ones, dropping some. This sample yields roughly 280,000 clones, of which 85% to 90% are seen a single time; around 2% belongs to the top ten. The sequence derives from a woman under 30 who had recovered from COVID-19. Sequencing was done on a sample of PBMCs or T cells enriched from blood (not recorded which).

DNA of the CDR3: TGTGCCAGCAGCAAGGGGACAGGCCGGGAGACCCAGTACTTC. This codes for CASSKGTGRETQYF. V is TRBV7-9 and J is TRBJ2-5; 8 positions match TRBD1. J gave up 5 bases and V 5 bases, and 7 bases lay outside the gene matches. This CDR3 contains 14 residues. Germline CDR1 SEHNR, CDR2 FQNEAQ (reference sequence). The full variable domain, completed using reference TRBV7-9 and TRBJ2-5, is DTGVSQNPRHKITKRGQNVTFRCDPISEHNRLYWYRQTLGQGPEFLTYFQNEAQLEKSRLLSDRFSAERPKGSFSTLEIQRTEQGDSAMYLCASSKGTGRETQYFGPGTRLLVL.